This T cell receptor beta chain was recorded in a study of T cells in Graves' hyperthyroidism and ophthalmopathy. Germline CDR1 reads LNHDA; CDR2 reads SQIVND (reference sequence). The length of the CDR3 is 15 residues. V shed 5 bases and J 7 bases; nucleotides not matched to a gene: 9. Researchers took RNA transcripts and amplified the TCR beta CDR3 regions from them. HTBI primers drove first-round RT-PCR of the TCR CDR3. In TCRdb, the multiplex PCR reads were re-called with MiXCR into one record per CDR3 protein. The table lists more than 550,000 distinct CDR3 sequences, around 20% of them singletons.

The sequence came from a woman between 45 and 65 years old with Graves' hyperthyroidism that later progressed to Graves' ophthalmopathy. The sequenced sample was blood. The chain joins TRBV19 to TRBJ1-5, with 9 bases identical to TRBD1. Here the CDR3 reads CASSLTGGALQPQHF. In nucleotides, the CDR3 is TGTGCCAGTAGTCTAACAGGGGGCGCGTTACAGCCCCAGCATTTT.